Listed here are 29 T cell receptor beta chains from one sample, sequenced in a study of shared clonotypes between healthy human individuals. Profiled with immunoSEQ multiplex PCR; TCRdb holds only in-frame clones, not every one. The sample yields approximately 2,000,000 clones, roughly 90% seen once. The sequencing input was naive CD4+ T cells from PBMCs. The subset was: CD45RA+ positively selected. The source is a man younger than 35 in good health. Some clones in this sample may be carry-over from other donors' samples.

Points on this clone: The same CDR3 can be traced to other DNA sequences in this sample. This chain uses TRBV11-2 with TRBJ1-5; D gene uncertain. Germline values: CDR1 SGHAT, CDR2 FQNNGV. With 1 base removed from V and 5 bases from J, the gap between germline ends came to 6 bases. CDR3 length: 13 residues. The CDR3 is CASSLGLDQPQHF. The CDR3 bases are TGTGCCAGCAGCTTAGGGCTTGATCAGCCCCAGCATTTT. The full variable domain, rest sourced from reference TRBV11-2 and TRBJ1-5, is EAGVAQSPRYKIIEKRQSVAFWCNPISGHATLYWYQQILGQGPKLLIQFQNNGVVDDSQLPKDRFSAERLKGVDSTLKIQPAKLEDSAVYLCASSLGLDQPQHFGDGTRLSIL.

This clone was observed a single time. The rearrangement uses TRBV18 and TRBJ2-5; the match to TRBD1 covers 8 bases. The trim removed 3 bases at V and 3 bases at J, leaving 15 bases unmatched. Germline loops: CDR1 KGHSH, CDR2 LQKENI. The CDR3 runs to 18 residues. CDR3 amino acids: CASSPTLNRGTSKETQYF. In DNA form, the CDR3 reads TGTGCCAGCTCACCCACTCTGAACAGGGGGACCTCAAAAGAGACCCAGTACTTC.

V gene TRBV19 combines with J gene TRBJ2-3, with D maybe TRBD1 (6 bases). The CDR3 runs to 13 residues. V was shortened by 3 bases and J by 4 bases, with 8 bases between the two germline ends. Germline V lookup: CDR1 LNHDA, CDR2 SQIVND (reference sequence). CDR3 DNA: TGTGCCAGTAGTATCTACAGGGCAGATACGCAGTATTTT. This gives the protein CASSIYRADTQYF.

This chain joins TRBV6-5 and TRBJ2-3, with 12 bases aligning to TRBD2. V was pared by 8 bases and J by 5 bases, with 5 bases of the junction left unmatched. From germline, CDR1 is MNHEY and CDR2 SVGAGI. The CDR3 runs to 14 residues. CDR3 nucleotide sequence: TGTGCCAGCCGACTAGCGGGAGTGAAAGATACGCAGTATTTT. This codes for CASRLAGVKDTQYF.

The chain is built from TRBV28 and TRBJ1-2, with a tentative D call TRBD1 (6 bases). The ends were cut back, 7 bases at V and 2 bases at J, with 14 bases in the middle. The CDR3 loop spans 14 amino acids. Per germline, CDR1 MDHEN and CDR2 SYDVKM. CDR3 in DNA: TGTGCCAGCACCGTGGGGGGCGCGAACTATGGCTACACCTTC. Residues: CASTVGGANYGYTF.

This clone was seen just once. V usage is TRBV2 and J usage is TRBJ2-5, with a possible D match to TRBD2 (6 bases). There are 16 residues in the CDR3. Germline CDR1 reads SNHLY; CDR2 reads FYNNEI. The V gene lost 6 bases and the J gene lost 14 bases, with 31 bases spanning the gap. CDR3 in DNA: TGTGCCAGCAGCAAAGAAGGGCTTAGTGTGTTAGGAGGGCCTTACTTC. Amino acid sequence: CASSKEGLSVLGGPYF.

CDR3 coding DNA: TGCGCCAGCGGGACCGGGACTAGTGGTGGTACAGATACGCAGTATTTT. Translated: CASGTGTSGGTDTQYF. The V gene is TRBV5-1, the J gene TRBJ2-3; 8 bases line up with TRBD2. The germline V gene has CDR1 SGHRS and CDR2 YFSETQ. With V trimmed by 7 bases and J by 3 bases, 13 bases remained unmatched. CDR3 length equals 16 residues. Based on the CDR3 plus reference TRBV5-1 and TRBJ2-3, the full variable domain is KAGVTQTPRYLIKTRGQQVTLSCSPISGHRSVSWYQQTPGQGLQFLFEYFSETQRNKGNFPGRFSGRQFSNSRSEMNVSTLELGDSALYLCASGTGTSGGTDTQYFGPGTRLTVL.

J is TRBJ1-1 and V is TRBV7-2, with D maybe TRBD1 (5 bases). The V and J ends lost 6 bases and 0 bases respectively, with 17 bases between them. CDR1 and CDR2 (germline): SGHTA, FQGNSA. This CDR3 spans 16 amino acids. The DNA of the CDR3 is TGTGCCAGCAGTAACCCACGGGGGACCATGAACACTGAAGCTTTCTTT. This encodes CASSNPRGTMNTEAFF. The full variable domain, completed using reference TRBV7-2 and TRBJ1-1, is GAGVSQSPSNKVTEKGKDVELRCDPISGHTALYWYRQSLGQGLEFLIYFQGNSAPDKSGLPSDRFSAERTGGSVSTLTIQRTQQEDSAVYLCASSNPRGTMNTEAFFGQGTRLTVV.

The genes are TRBV5-1 and TRBJ2-1; 14 nucleotides line up with TRBD2. This CDR3 is 15 amino acids long. Unmatched junction bases numbered 4, after V lost 4 bases and J lost 7 bases. The germline gives CDR1 SGHRS, CDR2 YFSETQ. In nucleotides, the CDR3 is TGCGCCAGCAGCGGGGGGACTAGCGGGAGAAATGAGCAGTTCTTC. Amino acid sequence: CASSGGTSGRNEQFF. The complete variable domain, with remaining parts taken from reference TRBV5-1 and TRBJ2-1, reads KAGVTQTPRYLIKTRGQQVTLSCSPISGHRSVSWYQQTPGQGLQFLFEYFSETQRNKGNFPGRFSGRQFSNSRSEMNVSTLELGDSALYLCASSGGTSGRNEQFFGPGTRLTVL.

The chain uses TRBV5-1 and TRBJ2-1, with 11 bases identical to TRBD2. The CDR3 consists of 16 residues. Per the germline V gene, CDR1 is SGHRS and CDR2 is YFSETQ. V was clipped by 2 bases and J by 10 bases; unmatched bases: 11. The chain's CDR3 is CASSLRLAGGAGEQFF. The CDR3, as DNA: TGCGCCAGCAGCTTACGGCTAGCGGGAGGTGCAGGGGAGCAGTTCTTC.

Regarding this clone: Other DNA sequences in the same sample also yield this CDR3. The chain combines TRBV6-4 with TRBJ2-1; 9 nucleotides agree with TRBD1. Unmatched junction bases numbered 1, after V lost 2 bases and J lost 2 bases. This CDR3 contains 15 residues. Germline-derived CDR1 and CDR2 are MRHNA and SNTAGT. The DNA of the CDR3 is TGTGCCAGCAGTGACAGACAGGGGGCCTACAATGAGCAGTTCTTC. Amino acid sequence: CASSDRQGAYNEQFF.

The rearrangement uses TRBV28 and TRBJ2-5; possibly TRBD1 or TRBD2 for D (5 bases each). Deletions cut 7 bases from V and 4 bases from J, with 10 bases between. CDR1 is MDHEN and CDR2 is SYDVKM in the germline V gene. CDR3 length: 12 amino acids. The CDR3 reads CASTGGRETQYF. CDR3 in DNA: TGTGCCAGCACTGGGGGTAGAGAGACCCAGTACTTC.

The V and J genes are TRBV10-3 and TRBJ2-2; D gene uncertain. The germline V and J ends were trimmed by 5 bases and 2 bases, with 12 bases remaining between them. The CDR3 covers 15 residues. Germline V lookup: CDR1 ENHRY, CDR2 SYGVKD. This CDR3 reads CAISPQKKNTGELFF. The DNA of the CDR3 is TGTGCCATCAGTCCACAGAAAAAAAACACCGGGGAGCTGTTTTTT.

This clone has more than one count but fewer than ten. V usage is TRBV29-1 and J usage is TRBJ1-1; D not certain. The CDR3 extends over 11 amino acids. In germline, CDR1 is SQVTM, CDR2 ANQGSEA. Trimming removed 3 bases at V and 3 bases at J, with 5 bases between. The CDR3 sequence is CSVERDTEAFF. For the CDR3, the DNA is TGCAGCGTTGAGCGGGACACTGAAGCTTTCTTT. The entire variable domain, with the rest obtained from reference TRBV29-1 and TRBJ1-1, is as follows: SAVISQKPSRDICQRGTSLTIQCQVDSQVTMMFWYRQQPGQSLTLIATANQGSEATYESGFVIDKFPISRPNLTFSTLTVSNMSPEDSSIYLCSVERDTEAFFGQGTRLTVV.

The rearrangement uses TRBV6-5 and TRBJ2-1; tentatively, D is TRBD2 (6 bases). Germline V gene sequence: CDR1 MNHEY, CDR2 SVGAGI. V was shortened by 6 bases and J by 0 bases, with 9 bases between the two germline ends. The CDR3 loop spans 14 amino acids. The CDR3 is CASSNGGSYNEQFF. CDR3 in DNA: TGTGCCAGCAGCAACGGGGGCTCCTACAATGAGCAGTTCTTC.

The chain carries TRBV4-1 and TRBJ1-2; 12 positions match TRBD1. The V segment lost 3 bases and the J segment 3 bases; nucleotides outside the gene matches: 11. Germline V gene sequence: CDR1 MGHRA, CDR2 YSYEKL. The CDR3 is made up of 18 amino acids. The CDR3 bases are TGCGCCAGCAGCCACTTGGGACAGGGGGCCGTTTCCGACTATGGCTACACCTTC. This gives the protein CASSHLGQGAVSDYGYTF.

This clone occurred once. The J gene is TRBJ2-3, the V gene TRBV28; 8 bases agree with TRBD2. This CDR3 has 15 amino acids. With V trimmed by 9 bases and J by 5 bases, 13 bases remained unmatched. Germline loops: CDR1 MDHEN, CDR2 SYDVKM. This chain's CDR3 is CASTTHSGNQDTQYF. The DNA of the CDR3 is TGTGCCAGTACCACCCATAGCGGGAATCAAGATACGCAGTATTTT. Full variable domain (remainder filled in from reference TRBV28 and TRBJ2-3): DVKVTQSSRYLVKRTGEKVFLECVQDMDHENMFWYRQDPGLGLRLIYFSYDVKMKEKGDIPEGYSVSREKKERFSLILESASTNQTSMYLCASTTHSGNQDTQYFGPGTRLTVL.

The CDR3 region is CASSESQGWTEAFF. The CDR3 DNA reads as TGTGCCAGCAGTGAATCCCAGGGGTGGACTGAAGCTTTCTTT. The rearrangement joins TRBV25-1 to TRBJ1-1, with D possibly matching TRBD1 (6 bases). The CDR3 loop spans 14 amino acids. Per germline, CDR1 MGHDK and CDR2 SYGVNS. Trimming took 1 base from V and 5 from J, leaving 11 bases between them.

Concerning this clone itself: Other DNA sequences in the sample encode the same CDR3. The rearrangement joins TRBV5-4 to TRBJ2-1; D remains unclear. Looked up from germline, CDR1 is SGHNT and CDR2 is YYREEE (reference sequence). V was cut by 2 bases and J by 2 bases, with 2 bases left in between. This CDR3 region has 12 residues. The DNA for the CDR3 is TGTGCCAGCAGCTTACCCTACAATGAGCAGTTCTTC. Its translation: CASSLPYNEQFF.

The V and J genes are TRBV11-2 and TRBJ2-6, with 12 bases matching TRBD1. CDR1 SGHAT and CDR2 FQNNGV come from the germline V gene. The CDR3 totals 18 residues. The V segment lost 6 bases and the J segment 3 bases; nucleotides outside the gene matches: 9. The CDR3, as DNA: TGTGCCAGCAGAAACCCGGGACAGGGGGCGGTTGGGGCCAACGTCCTGACTTTC. Its protein is CASRNPGQGAVGANVLTF.

The V and J genes are TRBV10-3 and TRBJ2-7, with D tentatively TRBD2 (6 bases). CDR3 length: 13 amino acids. Germline V gene data show CDR1 as ENHRY and CDR2 as SYGVKD. Trimming pared 7 bases from V and 2 bases from J, leaving 12 bases between. The CDR3 loop is CAITSDGTYEQYF. The CDR3 nucleotides are TGTGCCATCACTAGCGACGGCACCTACGAGCAGTACTTC.

The rearrangement links TRBV4-3 to TRBJ2-1, with 14 bases identical to TRBD2. With 4 bases clipped from V and 9 bases from J, the junction kept 2 bases outside the gene matches. This CDR3 has 14 amino acids. Germline values: CDR1 LGHNA, CDR2 YSLEER. Here the CDR3 DNA reads TGCGCCAGCAGCCCGACTAGCGGGAGGGGTGAGCAGTTCTTC. Translated, it gives CASSPTSGRGEQFF.

The count of this clone is one. Other DNA sequences in this specimen translate into the identical CDR3. The chain recombines TRBV25-1 with TRBJ2-2; perhaps TRBD1 as D (5 bases). Germline CDR1 and CDR2: MGHDK and SYGVNS. The CDR3 sequence is 14 residues long. The V and J ends lost 6 bases and 4 bases respectively, with 12 bases between them. The CDR3 spells CASRGQGRTGELFF. CDR3 coding DNA: TGTGCCAGCAGAGGGCAGGGTCGCACCGGGGAGCTGTTTTTT.

This clone was detected only once. This chain uses TRBV11-1 with TRBJ2-4; D possibly corresponds to TRBD1 (5 bases). Germline lookup yields CDR1 SGHAT and CDR2 FQDESV (reference sequence). The CDR3 consists of 14 residues. The V end lost 4 bases, the J end lost 2 bases, and 9 bases lay between the germline ends. The CDR3 loop is CASSSRQPKNIQYF. The DNA of the CDR3 is TGTGCCAGCAGCTCCAGACAGCCCAAAAACATTCAGTACTTC.

The chain carries TRBV30 and TRBJ2-5; TRBD2 aligns across 12 bases. CDR1 is GTSNPN, CDR2 SVGIG, per germline (reference sequence). CDR3 length: 15 residues. The trim removed 4 bases at V and 0 bases at J, leaving 3 bases unmatched. The CDR3 here is CAWTGTSGHQETQYF. The CDR3 DNA sequence: TGTGCCTGGACCGGGACTAGCGGGCACCAAGAGACCCAGTACTTC. The variable domain in full, with the rest retrieved from reference TRBV30 and TRBJ2-5, is SQTIHQWPATLVQPVGSPLSLECTVEGTSNPNLYWYRQAAGRGLQLLFYSVGIGQISSEVPQNLSASRPQDRQFILSSKKLLLSDSGFYLCAWTGTSGHQETQYFGPGTRLLVL.

The chain carries TRBV30 and TRBJ1-2, with TRBD1 identical over 9 bases. Germline CDR1 is GTSNPN and CDR2 is SVGIG (reference sequence). The CDR3 spans 16 residues. The V segment lost 8 bases and the J segment 7 bases; nucleotides outside the gene matches: 20. CDR3 residues: CAQWSRGTGQNLGYTF. The CDR3 nucleotides read TGTGCCCAATGGAGTCGGGGGACAGGGCAGAATCTTGGCTACACCTTC.

This clone came up a few times. CDR3 loop: CASSRGDSPNTEAFF. CDR3 coding DNA: TGTGCCAGCAGTCGGGGGGACAGTCCCAACACTGAAGCTTTCTTT. This sequence joins TRBV28 and TRBJ1-1, with TRBD1 identical over 7 bases. Germline-derived CDR1 and CDR2 are MDHEN and SYDVKM. The CDR3 runs to 15 residues. Germline trimming cut 5 bases from V and 2 bases from J; bases unmatched to any gene: 8.

The chain carries TRBV7-2 and TRBJ2-7; 8 bases fit TRBD1. Germline CDR1 reads SGHTA; CDR2 reads FQGNSA. V shed 4 bases and J 3 bases; nucleotides not matched to a gene: 5. The CDR3 is made up of 14 amino acids. CDR3 amino acids: CASSWDRFNYEQYF. CDR3 sequence (DNA): TGTGCCAGCAGCTGGGACAGGTTTAACTACGAGCAGTACTTC.

The rearrangement uses TRBV19 and TRBJ2-3; possible D gene TRBD2, 6 bases. Germline CDR1 and CDR2: LNHDA and SQIVND (reference sequence). This CDR3 contains 15 residues. Deletions cut 5 bases from V and 3 bases from J, with 15 bases between. The CDR3 protein is CASSAGGVGTDTQYF. DNA for the CDR3: TGTGCCAGTAGTGCCGGGGGAGTTGGAACAGATACGCAGTATTTT.